This T cell receptor (beta chain) stems from a study of shared clonotypes between healthy human individuals (dated by TCRdb to the early 2020s). At the level of the whole study: The cohort included three men and a couple of women between 18 and 49 years of age. To estimate repertoire size and how much clonotypes are shared between individuals, the study performed deep sequencing of blood TCR repertoires from a few healthy adults. Per donor, three plates each were used for CD4 naive and CD4 memory, two for CD8 naive, and one for CD8 memory. Between about 0.85 and 10 billion PBMCs per donor were obtained by leukapheresis. To increase sequencing depth and limit assay-specific biases, different laboratories used diverse techniques to prepare libraries and sequence TCR repertoires. Summary of the overall study and its limitations: The genetic and exposure-history diversity represented was limited by the small number of donors. About 4.5% of naive CD4, 3% to 3.5% of naive CD8, approximately 2.2% of memory CD4, and less than 0.45% of memory CD8 clonotypes were shared across a handful of donors. Only blood was sampled, and tissue TCR repertoires likely differ from those in blood. Pairwise subsampling indicated that sequencing depth was expected to affect the degree of clonotype sharing among donors. Estimated clonotype richness was generally larger for naive than for memory subsets. Incomplete sequencing was indicated by rarefaction of sorted-subset datasets, despite the large sequencing depth. Clonotypes shared by all four sorted-subset donors showed higher generation probabilities than non-shared clonotypes.

CD8 naive samples consisted of CD45RO-negative cells that were positively selected for CCR7, yielding a CD45RA+CCR7+ population without TemRA cells. Donors were healthy HIV-negative adults with no recently reported acute infections or vaccinations. Only Caucasian adults living in Nashville, Tennessee, USA were represented among the donors. Blood was collected by leukapheresis, and PBMCs were isolated by Ficoll-Histopaque density gradient centrifugation and then cryopreserved in liquid nitrogen vapor phase. Purity and quantity of every magnetically sorted T cell population were checked by analytical flow cytometry. Genomic DNA was isolated from every sorted fraction and measured by UV absorbance on a Nanodrop 2000c. CDR1 and CDR2 are drawn from the germline V gene: MDHEN, SYDVKM. From V the trimming removes 3 bases and from J it removes 8 bases, while the gene matches leave 13 bases of the junction unaccounted for. The CDR3, cysteine through phenylalanine, is 16 amino acids long. Of the read, only the CDR3 DNA is kept; its 48 bases are in frame from base 1.

Using the deep immunoSEQ assay, TCR CDR3 regions were amplified from genomic DNA by multiplex PCR. Extracted genomic DNA from each cell subset was spread evenly across all wells of several immunoSEQ 96-well plates, with each plate serving as a replicate. Each replicate PCR for sorted subsets received roughly 0.2 ug genomic DNA, equal to around 32,000 T cell genomes. Purified libraries were measured with a Qubit 3.0 fluorometer, size-checked on a Bioanalyzer 2100, and measured again with the KAPA Library Quantification kit. Every immunoSEQ 96-well plate was sequenced on a dedicated single-read 150-cycle Illumina NextSeq 550 flow cell. The original pipeline was this. Because only junctional sequences without quality scores were contained in the immunoSEQ output, filtering matching that applied to full-length reads could not be performed. Sequences were annotated with PyIR, a Python wrapper for IgBLAST v1.9, and V/J genes and CDR3 were assigned using IMGT germline references. Reads with weak V/J assignments (E-value above 1e-6), missing CDR3, stop codons, out-of-frame junctions, or ambiguous translated residues were removed. A V3J clonotype was defined by an identical inferred V gene, J gene, and CDR3 amino acid sequence. Percentage overlap between repertoires was computed as shared unique clonotypes divided by the size of the smaller repertoire. RTK rarefaction, the Chao1 estimator, and Recon v2.1 estimates of unobserved clonotypes were used to assess repertoire richness. Generation probabilities for all TCRbeta clonotypes obtained by the gDNA method from a few donors were computed using OLGA. In its TCRdb copy, this immuneACCESS table keeps in-frame sequences only and misses some clones. Where compared with another copy, unresolved V genes explain less than half of these, and the others have no known cause. V and J calls and clone size are as listed in that table; D and trimming were resolved from the DNA. In all, the sample holds about 610,000 clones, and about 95% of those were seen once. In total, the top ten clones hold roughly 0.12% of the sample.

As for this clone: Its binding antigen is unknown. Base qualities are not provided; no much larger clone lies one nucleotide away.

This receptor was identified in a woman in her 30s in good health. Sample: naive CD8+ T cells sorted from blood. The cell subset or site label for this specimen denotes: CD45RA+CCR7+. Rearrangement joined TRBV28 to TRBJ2-1; 7 junctional bases match TRBD2. The DNA is TGTGCCAGCAGTTTGGCGCTAGGACTAGTCATGCATGAGCAGTTCTTC. This encodes CASSLALGLVMHEQFF.